These T cell receptor beta chains were read from a single sample in a study of immune characterization of retroperitoneal liposarcoma. MiXCR, applied by TCRdb to the PCR reads, yields one record per CDR3 protein. The sample lists around 11,000 distinct CDR3 sequences, under 35% occurring once. Material: tumor tissue. The source of these receptors is a male donor with retroperitoneal liposarcoma. CDR3s include the opening cysteine and the closing phenylalanine or tryptophan. D genes are given only for firm matches. Not all rows give a size; the values are once, few, many and, for expanded clones, a class.

J gene: TRBJ2-1
D gene: NA
clone size: NA
V gene: TRBV11-3
CDR3 DNA: TGTGCCAGCAGCTTAGGCGGTATCTACGAGCAGTTCTTC
CDR3 protein: CASSLGGIYEQFF

J gene: TRBJ2-4
D gene: NA
clone size: few
V gene: TRBV6-1
CDR3 DNA: TGTGCCAGCACCCTAGACAGGGCCAAAAACATTCAGTACTTC
CDR3 protein: CASTLDRAKNIQYF

J gene: TRBJ2-5
D gene: TRBD2
clone size: medium-sized
V gene: TRBV7-9
CDR3 DNA: TGTGCCAGCAGCTTCGAGGATTGGGGGGGACGGGAGACCCAGTACTTC
CDR3 protein: CASSFEDWGGRETQYF

J gene: TRBJ2-3
D gene: TRBD2
clone size: NA
V gene: TRBV6-1
CDR3 DNA: TGTGCCAGTCCGGGACTAACTAGCACAGATACGCAGTATTTT
CDR3 protein: CASPGLTSTDTQYF

J gene: TRBJ2-1
D gene: NA
clone size: once
V gene: TRBV7-2
CDR3 DNA: TGTGCCAGCAGCTTGGGACCTGACAATGAGCAGTTCTTC
CDR3 protein: CASSLGPDNEQFF

J gene: TRBJ2-5
D gene: NA
clone size: NA
V gene: TRBV5-3
CDR3 DNA: TGTGCCAGCAGCCCCTGGGGGGGCCACAATGAGCAGTACTTC
CDR3 protein: CASSPWGGHNEQYF

J gene: TRBJ2-1
D gene: NA
clone size: medium-sized
V gene: TRBV7-2
CDR3 DNA: TGTGCCAGCAGCTTAGACACAGGCTCCTACAATGAGCAGTTCTTC
CDR3 protein: CASSLDTGSYNEQFF

J gene: TRBJ2-7
D gene: TRBD2
clone size: many
V gene: TRBV6-1
CDR3 DNA: TGTGCCAGCAGTCCAAGGGGGGGGAGAGTACTAGCGGGAGCTAAAGCCTACGAGCAGTACTTC
CDR3 protein: CASSPRGGRVLAGAKAYEQYF

J gene: TRBJ2-7
D gene: NA
clone size: many
V gene: TRBV11-2
CDR3 DNA: TGTGCCAGCAGACCCACTGGACAGCCGGCCTACGAGCAGTACTTC
CDR3 protein: CASRPTGQPAYEQYF

J gene: TRBJ2-5
D gene: TRBD2
clone size: many
V gene: TRBV11-2
CDR3 DNA: TGTGCCAGCGCCGGTCCGCGGGGGGTTTGGGAGCAGTACTTC
CDR3 protein: CASAGPRGVWEQYF

J gene: TRBJ2-1
D gene: TRBD2
clone size: once
V gene: TRBV6-8
CDR3 DNA: TGTGCCAGCAGTTACTTTACCCTTAGCGGGAGGCTATACAATGAGCAGTTCTTC
CDR3 protein: CASSYFTLSGRLYNEQFF

J gene: TRBJ2-1
D gene: TRBD2
clone size: NA
V gene: TRBV7-9
CDR3 DNA: TGTGCCAGCAGCTTAGGATTTGGGCGGGAGATCTACGAGCAGTTCTTC
CDR3 protein: CASSLGFGREIYEQFF

J gene: TRBJ2-7
D gene: NA
clone size: many
V gene: TRBV6-1
CDR3 DNA: TGTGCCAGCAGGGACGCCTTCAATGAGCAGTACTTC
CDR3 protein: CASRDAFNEQYF

J gene: TRBJ1-5
D gene: NA
clone size: many
V gene: TRBV7-8
CDR3 DNA: TGTGCCAGCAGCTTAAGGTGGGGGGGCAATCAGCCCCAGCATTTT
CDR3 protein: CASSLRWGGNQPQHF

J gene: TRBJ2-5
D gene: TRBD1
clone size: many
V gene: TRBV6-1
CDR3 DNA: TGTGCCAGCACCCAACCCGAAGAGACAGGGAAAGAGACCCAGTACTTC
CDR3 protein: CASTQPEETGKETQYF

J gene: TRBJ2-4
D gene: NA
clone size: once
V gene: TRBV6-6
CDR3 DNA: TGTGCCAGCAGCCCATTAGGACAGGGAGGGGACACCTACAATGAGCAGTACTTC
CDR3 protein: CASSPLGQGGDTYNEQYF

J gene: TRBJ2-3
D gene: TRBD1
clone size: many
V gene: TRBV12-3/TRBV12-4
CDR3 DNA: TGTGCCAGCAGTTTCCAGACAGGGGCCACAGATACGCAGTATTTT
CDR3 protein: CASSFQTGATDTQYF

J gene: TRBJ2-3
D gene: NA
clone size: few
V gene: TRBV6-4
CDR3 DNA: TGTGCCAGCAGTGACGGAGACGGCACAGATACGCAGTATTTT
CDR3 protein: CASSDGDGTDTQYF

J gene: TRBJ2-7
D gene: TRBD1
clone size: few
V gene: TRBV14
CDR3 DNA: TGTGCCAGCAGCCCTCACTTTGGACAGGTTGCCTACGAGCAGTACTTC
CDR3 protein: CASSPHFGQVAYEQYF

J gene: TRBJ1-6
D gene: NA
clone size: NA
V gene: TRBV6-1
CDR3 DNA: TGTGCTAGCAGTGAAGTCCGGGGCCGTTCACCCCTCCACTTT
CDR3 protein: CASSEVRGRSPLHF

J gene: TRBJ2-1
D gene: TRBD1
clone size: NA
V gene: TRBV7-6
CDR3 DNA: TGTGCCAGCAGCTTAAGGGACAGGGTTGGCGAGCAGTTCTTC
CDR3 protein: CASSLRDRVGEQFF

J gene: TRBJ2-7
D gene: TRBD1
clone size: medium-sized
V gene: TRBV6-1
CDR3 DNA: TGTGCCAGCAGTGAATATAACTGGGGACAGGGCTCCTACGAGCAGTACTTC
CDR3 protein: CASSEYNWGQGSYEQYF

J gene: TRBJ2-4
D gene: TRBD2
clone size: many
V gene: TRBV12-3/TRBV12-4
CDR3 DNA: TGTGCCAGCAGTACCCCGGGACTAGCGGGGATTGTTGAGCAGTACTTC
CDR3 protein: CASSTPGLAGIVEQYF

J gene: TRBJ2-7
D gene: NA
clone size: NA
V gene: TRBV7-2
CDR3 DNA: TGTGCCAGCAGGAGTCCGCGGGGCAGTGACTACGAGCAGTACTTC
CDR3 protein: CASRSPRGSDYEQYF

J gene: TRBJ1-2
D gene: NA
clone size: medium-sized
V gene: TRBV7-2
CDR3 DNA: TGTGCCAGCAGCCCGGATTTTCGGGGAGGCTATGGCTACACCTTC
CDR3 protein: CASSPDFRGGYGYTF

J gene: TRBJ2-7
D gene: TRBD1
clone size: medium-sized
V gene: TRBV6-1
CDR3 DNA: TGTGCCAGCAGTAGTCGACAGGGGGGAAGCGGGCAGTACTTC
CDR3 protein: CASSSRQGGSGQYF

J gene: TRBJ2-7
D gene: NA
clone size: medium-sized
V gene: TRBV6-1
CDR3 DNA: TGTGCCAGCAGTGAATGGGTCTACGAGCAGTACTTC
CDR3 protein: CASSEWVYEQYF

J gene: TRBJ2-7
D gene: TRBD2
clone size: NA
V gene: TRBV6-5
CDR3 DNA: TGTGCCAGCAGTGGCGCTAGCGGTCCCAATGAGCAGTACTTC
CDR3 protein: CASSGASGPNEQYF

J gene: TRBJ2-1
D gene: NA
clone size: NA
V gene: TRBV6-1
CDR3 DNA: TGTGCCAGCAGTGAGTGGACGAGGGATGCCTACGAGCAGTTCTTC
CDR3 protein: CASSEWTRDAYEQFF